What follows are 26 T cell receptor beta chains derived from one specimen sequenced in a study of blood T cell repertoires in COVID-19. Here immunoSEQ multiplex PCR was the method, and the copy in TCRdb shows in-frame clones only, minus some. The table records about 59,000 clones, 65% to 90% of them present only once. The sample taken for sequencing was peripheral blood. These receptors all stem from a human donor in a cohort sampled during active COVID-19.

This chain links TRBV7-8 with TRBJ2-2; 8 bases align to TRBD1. V was pared by 5 bases and J by 2 bases, with 7 bases of the junction left unmatched. Germline loops: CDR1 SGHVS, CDR2 FQNEAQ. CDR3 length equals 16 residues. CDR3 sequence: CASSTRDRKNTGELFF. DNA for the CDR3: TGTGCCAGCAGCACCCGGGACAGGAAAAACACCGGGGAGCTGTTTTTT.

The V and J genes are TRBV19 and TRBJ2-5; 10 positions match TRBD1. The CDR3 loop spans 15 amino acids. J lost 3 bases, V lost 7 bases, and 8 bases had no gene match. Germline loops: CDR1 LNHDA, CDR2 SQIVND (reference sequence). The CDR3 region is CASNNPGQGKETQYF. The CDR3 DNA reads as TGTGCCAGTAACAACCCGGGACAGGGGAAAGAGACCCAGTACTTC. The full variable domain, in which reference TRBV19 and TRBJ2-5 provide the parts outside the CDR3, is DGGITQSPKYLFRKEGQNVTLSCEQNLNHDAMYWYRQDPGQGLRLIYYSQIVNDFQKGDIAEGYSVSREKKESFPLTVTSAQKNPTAFYLCASNNPGQGKETQYFGPGTRLLVL.

The gene calls are TRBV20-1 and TRBJ1-1; weak D call: TRBD1 (6 bases). CDR1 and CDR2 from the germline V gene are DFQATT and SNEGSKA (reference sequence). The CDR3 length is 12 residues. V was shortened by 3 bases and J by 6 bases, with 11 bases between the two germline ends. The CDR3 reads CSASDRSPEAFF. CDR3 coding DNA: TGCAGTGCTAGTGACAGGTCTCCTGAAGCTTTCTTT.

The gene calls are TRBV29-1 and TRBJ2-2; 7 positions agree with TRBD2. V lost 7 bases, J lost 4 bases, and 6 bases stayed unmatched. This CDR3 spans 13 amino acids. CDR1 SQVTM and CDR2 ANQGSEA come from the germline V gene. The CDR3 DNA reads as TGCAGCGCTTCAGCGGGGCCCACCGGGGAGCTGTTTTTT. The encoded protein is CSASAGPTGELFF.

This sequence joins TRBV6-5 and TRBJ1-1; D might be TRBD1 (5 bases). The germline gives CDR1 MNHEY, CDR2 SVGAGI. Trimming shortened V by 4 bases and J by 0 bases, and 9 bases separated the two germline ends. The CDR3 spans 14 residues. The CDR3 nucleotides read TGTGCCAGCAGTTCCCTGACAGTGAACACTGAAGCTTTCTTT. Its protein is CASSSLTVNTEAFF.

The CDR3 sequence is CASSEQGTGLGYGYTF. For the CDR3, the DNA is TGTGCCAGCAGTGAACAAGGGACTGGGTTGGGGTATGGCTACACCTTC. The chain has TRBV2 and TRBJ1-2, with TRBD1 as a possible D gene (5 bases). The V and J ends lost 2 bases and 5 bases respectively, with 18 bases between them. The CDR3 spans 16 residues. The V gene's germline CDR1 is SNHLY and CDR2 FYNNEI.

In this sample, this clone turned up once. V gene TRBV5-1 combines with J gene TRBJ1-3; D unclear. Germline assignment: CDR1 SGHRS and CDR2 YFSETQ. The CDR3 sequence is 12 residues long. Trimming cost V 1 base and J 11 bases, with 10 bases left between them. CDR3 sequence (DNA): TGCGCCAGCAGCTTGAGCGGGGTCCCCATATATTTT. It is translated as CASSLSGVPIYF.

This sequence joins TRBV4-2 and TRBJ2-7; TRBD2 matches 8 bases. Germline trimming cut 0 bases from V and 0 bases from J; bases unmatched to any gene: 4. Germline V lookup: CDR1 LGHNA, CDR2 YNFKEQ. The CDR3 runs to 16 residues. The CDR3 spells CASSQESGGGSYEQYF. The CDR3 bases are TGTGCCAGCAGCCAAGAATCGGGGGGGGGCTCCTACGAGCAGTACTTC.

The J gene is TRBJ1-2, the V gene TRBV7-2; 7 bases fit TRBD1. This CDR3 is built from 13 residues. Germline values: CDR1 SGHTA, CDR2 FQGNSA. The ends lost 5 bases at V and 8 bases at J; junction bases unmatched: 8. This chain's CDR3 is CASSPGQARGYTF. The CDR3, as DNA: TGTGCCAGCAGCCCCGGACAGGCAAGGGGCTACACCTTC.

The rearrangement uses TRBV18 and TRBJ2-5; maybe TRBD2 (5 bases). The CDR3 spans 15 residues. CDR1 is KGHSH, CDR2 LQKENI, per germline. V lost 3 bases and J lost 4, with 15 bases in between. CDR3 DNA sequence: TGTGCCAGCTCACCTACCACGGGGTCGGGAGAGACCCAGTACTTC. Amino acid sequence: CASSPTTGSGETQYF.

This chain joins TRBV10-2 and TRBJ1-6; D is perhaps TRBD1 (5 bases). This CDR3 contains 13 residues. Germline V lookup: CDR1 WSHSY, CDR2 SAAADI. Trimming shortened V by 2 bases and J by 10 bases, and 9 bases separated the two germline ends. The CDR3 DNA follows: TGCGCCAGCAGTGAGCAGGGTTGGTCACCCCTCCACTTT. Protein: CASSEQGWSPLHF.

The J gene is TRBJ2-7, the V gene TRBV7-9; no clear D gene. Per the germline V gene, CDR1 is SEHNR and CDR2 is FQNEAQ (reference sequence). V gave up 2 bases and J gave up 3 bases, with 8 bases separating them. The CDR3 sequence is 13 residues long. In nucleotides, the CDR3 is TGTGCCAGCAGCTTATCCGCGGTCTACGAGCAGTACTTC. It codes for CASSLSAVYEQYF. The whole variable domain, remainder taken from reference TRBV7-9 and TRBJ2-7, is DTGVSQNPRHKITKRGQNVTFRCDPISEHNRLYWYRQTLGQGPEFLTYFQNEAQLEKSRLLSDRFSAERPKGSFSTLEIQRTEQGDSAMYLCASSLSAVYEQYFGPGTRLTVT.

The V and J genes are TRBV2 and TRBJ2-7; 9 positions match TRBD1. Germline CDR1 SNHLY, CDR2 FYNNEI. The CDR3 spans 16 residues. Trimming cost V 6 bases and J 0 bases; bases outside gene matches: 9. The CDR3, as DNA: TGTGCCAGCAGGTCCCTCGGGACAGGGCTCTCCTACGAGCAGTACTTC. This encodes CASRSLGTGLSYEQYF.

The chain joins TRBV4-2 to TRBJ2-1, with D possibly matching TRBD2 (7 bases). V was cut by 0 bases and J by 5 bases, with 17 bases left in between. The CDR3 loop spans 17 amino acids. Germline assignment: CDR1 LGHNA and CDR2 YNFKEQ. CDR3 in amino acids: CASSQDRGGGLNNEQFF. Here the CDR3 DNA reads TGTGCCAGCAGCCAAGATAGGGGCGGGGGCCTCAACAATGAGCAGTTCTTC.

The genes are TRBV5-1 and TRBJ2-3, with no clear D. The V end was cut by 0 bases, the J end by 4 bases, with 6 bases between. CDR1 and CDR2 (germline): SGHRS, YFSETQ. This CDR3 region has 13 residues. The CDR3 nucleotides read TGCGCCAGCAGCTTGGGACTTGCAGATACGCAGTATTTT. Translated, it gives CASSLGLADTQYF.

V and J are TRBV7-2 and TRBJ1-2, with D possibly matching TRBD1 (6 bases). V gave up 5 bases and J gave up 5 bases, with 15 bases separating them. CDR3 length equals 14 residues. The germline V gene has CDR1 SGHTA and CDR2 FQGNSA. CDR3 sequence (DNA): TGTGCCAGCAGCCCCGGACCAGGGGAATATGGCTACACCTTC. It specifies CASSPGPGEYGYTF.

The chain employs TRBV12-5 and TRBJ1-1, with TRBD1 matching 7 bases. Germline V gives CDR1 LGHNT, CDR2 FRNRAP. J gave up 4 bases and V 2 bases, and 1 base lay outside the gene matches. This CDR3 has 13 residues. CDR3 amino acids: CASGLYRGTEAFF. DNA for the CDR3: TGTGCTAGTGGTTTGTACAGGGGCACTGAAGCTTTCTTT.

J is TRBJ1-1 and V is TRBV13; D unresolved. The CDR3 totals 12 residues. V dropped 2 bases and J dropped 2 bases, with 3 bases sitting between them. Per the germline V gene, CDR1 is PRHDT and CDR2 is FYEKMQ (reference sequence). CDR3 DNA sequence: TGTGCCAGCAGCTTATTAAACACTGAAGCTTTCTTT. It codes for CASSLLNTEAFF.

The chain links TRBV27 to TRBJ1-2; 8 bases line up with TRBD1. CDR1 is MNHEY and CDR2 is SMNVEV in the germline V gene (reference sequence). The V and J ends lost 5 bases and 7 bases, in that order; junction bases with no gene match: 6. CDR3 length: 13 residues. CDR3: CASSLRGPFGYTF. The CDR3 DNA sequence: TGTGCCAGCAGTCTCAGGGGGCCTTTTGGCTACACCTTC.

The chain has TRBV7-9 and TRBJ2-3, with a tentative D call TRBD1 (8 bases). The CDR3 has 14 residues. Trimming took off 5 bases at V and 5 bases at J, with 14 bases between the two ends. Germline-derived CDR1 and CDR2 are SEHNR and FQNEAQ (reference sequence). The CDR3 bases are TGTGCCAGCAGCAAGGACAGGGAGGGAGATACGCAGTATTTT. Its protein is CASSKDREGDTQYF. Using reference TRBV7-9 and TRBJ2-3 for the parts outside the CDR3, the full variable domain is DTGVSQNPRHKITKRGQNVTFRCDPISEHNRLYWYRQTLGQGPEFLTYFQNEAQLEKSRLLSDRFSAERPKGSFSTLEIQRTEQGDSAMYLCASSKDREGDTQYFGPGTRLTVL.

The genes are TRBV10-2 and TRBJ1-2; possible D gene TRBD1, 6 bases. This CDR3 has 13 amino acids. Trimming took 7 bases from V and 8 from J, leaving 17 bases between them. Germline CDR1 and CDR2: WSHSY and SAAADI. The CDR3 DNA reads as TGCGCCAGCACTACTAGGGGGGGAAAAGGCTACACCTTC. Protein product: CASTTRGGKGYTF.

This clone has only one observation. This chain connects TRBV15 to TRBJ2-6, with a possible D match to TRBD2 (6 bases). This CDR3 has 16 residues. CDR1 LNHNV and CDR2 YYDKDF come from the germline V gene (reference sequence). The V and J ends lost 4 bases and 4 bases respectively, with 14 bases between them. CDR3 nucleotides: TGTGCCACCAGCAAAATCTGGCGGGGAGGGGCCAACGTCCTGACTTTC. It translates to CATSKIWRGGANVLTF.

This clone has just a few counts. The CDR3: CASSVGQTSSYEQYF. CDR3 coding DNA: TGTGCCAGCAGCGTGGGACAGACGAGCTCCTACGAGCAGTACTTC. The chain carries TRBV7-9 and TRBJ2-7, with 7 positions matching TRBD1. The CDR3 totals 15 residues. With V trimmed by 5 bases and J by 0 bases, 7 bases remained unmatched. Germline V gives CDR1 SEHNR, CDR2 FQNEAQ (reference sequence).

The chain uses TRBV7-2 and TRBJ1-1, with 10 positions matching TRBD1. Germline CDR1 reads SGHTA; CDR2 reads FQGNSA. The CDR3 has 17 amino acids. The J segment lost 5 bases and the V segment lost 0 bases, leaving 9 bases of the junction unmatched. DNA for the CDR3: TGTGCCAGCAGCTTAGCCTATGCGGGACAGGGGACGACTGAAGCTTTCTTT. It encodes CASSLAYAGQGTTEAFF.

The chain is built from TRBV6-1 and TRBJ1-3; 9 nucleotides match TRBD1. The CDR3 totals 17 residues. CDR1 and CDR2 from the germline V gene are MNHNS and SASEGT. With V trimmed by 4 bases and J by 3 bases, 10 bases remained unmatched. CDR3 nucleotides: TGTGCCAGCAGTGCCTCCGGGACAGGGTGGGGTGGAAACACCATATATTTT. Its translation: CASSASGTGWGGNTIYF.

This clone was observed a few times. J is TRBJ2-1 and V is TRBV9; the match to TRBD2 covers 13 bases. The length of the CDR3 is 15 residues. Germline loops: CDR1 SGDLS, CDR2 YYNGEE. The V segment lost 4 bases and the J segment 10 bases; nucleotides outside the gene matches: 8. As DNA, the CDR3 is TGTGCCAGCAGCACCCGGACTAGCGGGGGCCGGGAGCAGTTCTTC. This codes for CASSTRTSGGREQFF.